The 21 T cell receptor beta chains below all came from one sample that was sequenced in a study of CD8 T cells in ankylosing spondylitis. TCRdb reprocessed the 5' RACE reads via MiXCR and lists one record per CDR3 protein. The table shows roughly 490,000 distinct CDR3 sequences, with under 5.5% occurring only once. Overall study findings and caveats: Blood of patients with ankylosing spondylitis appeared to be characterized by a TCR beta motif of eight highly homologous variants.

No antigen has been identified for these receptors. Sequencing input: blood, either unsorted or a sorted T cell fraction (not recorded which). These receptors were taken from a male donor with ankylosing spondylitis.

Comments on this clonotype: At one end the junction does not follow the germline gene, possibly because of a read error. The rearrangement joins TRBV20-1 to TRBJ2-5, with D perhaps matching TRBD2 (5 bases). CDR1 DFQATT and CDR2 SNEGSKA come from the germline V gene (reference sequence). The CDR3 is 15 amino acids. Written as DNA, the CDR3 is TGCTGTGCTCCCCGGGCGGGTTTTTCCCAAGAGACCCAGTACTTC. Protein: CCAPRAGFSQETQYF.

This clonotype was detected ten times or more. The chain combines TRBV7-3 with TRBJ2-1; perhaps TRBD2 as D (6 bases). The germline gives CDR1 SGHTA, CDR2 FQGTGA. The V gene lost 5 bases and the J gene lost 3 bases, with 23 bases spanning the gap. The CDR3 spans 18 residues. This CDR3 reads CASSPLPSRRGIYNEQFF. In DNA form, the CDR3 reads TGTGCCAGCAGCCCTCTACCCTCTAGGCGGGGAATCTACAATGAGCAGTTCTTC.

This clonotype was seen many times. This chain joins TRBV12-3 or TRBV12-4 and TRBJ1-3; D uncertain. There are 16 residues in the CDR3. Trimming left V 6 bases short and J 2 bases short, with 17 bases between. The CDR3 DNA sequence: TGTGCCAGCAGGGCCTACATAATCCACACTGGAAACACCATATATTTT. This gives the protein CASRAYIIHTGNTIYF.

This clonotype was recorded many times. This rearrangement joins TRBV7-8 to TRBJ2-3; D is perhaps TRBD2 (7 bases). CDR1 is SGHVS, CDR2 FQNEAQ, per germline. V lost 1 base and J lost 1, with 18 bases in between. This CDR3 is 18 amino acids long. CDR3 loop: CASSLVGGGVLGTDTQYF. The DNA of the CDR3 is TGTGCCAGCAGCTTAGTTGGAGGGGGGGTTCTAGGCACAGATACGCAGTATTTT.

The genes are TRBV7-2 and TRBJ2-7; D is possibly TRBD1 or TRBD2 (7 bases each). V dropped 6 bases and J dropped 4 bases, with 16 bases sitting between them. This CDR3 is built from 14 residues. CDR1 and CDR2 from the germline V gene are SGHTA and FQGNSA. The chain's CDR3 is CASSTQGGKYEQYF. In DNA form, the CDR3 reads TGTGCCAGCAGTACGCAGGGGGGGAAGTACGAGCAGTACTTC.

This rearrangement joins TRBV11-2 to TRBJ2-4, with D uncertain. Trimming took 0 bases from V and 3 from J, leaving 12 bases between them. The CDR3 length is 16 residues. The germline V gene encodes CDR1 SGHAT and CDR2 FQNNGV. As DNA, the CDR3 is TGTGCCAGCAGCTTAGATCTGTGGTTTGACAAAAACATTCAGTACTTC. Amino acid sequence: CASSLDLWFDKNIQYF.

This clonotype was recorded at least ten times. The CDR3 here is CSVEDAILDEQFF. In DNA, the CDR3 is TGCAGCGTTGAAGACGCCATTCTCGATGAGCAGTTCTTC. The V call is TRBV29-1, the J call TRBJ2-1, with D uncertain. The V and J ends lost 0 bases and 8 bases respectively, with 11 bases between them. The CDR3 length is 13 residues. In germline, CDR1 is SQVTM, CDR2 ANQGSEA.

The chain employs TRBV7-2 and TRBJ2-3; D call uncertain. V was cut by 1 base and J by 6 bases, with 11 bases left in between. Germline V lookup: CDR1 SGHTA, CDR2 FQGNSA. The CDR3 is made up of 14 amino acids. CDR3 in amino acids: CASSLGVGWDTQYF. In nucleotides, the CDR3 is TGTGCCAGCAGCTTAGGGGTGGGGTGGGATACGCAGTATTTT.

This clonotype was picked up many times. The chain couples TRBV9 to TRBJ2-2; TRBD2 agrees at 8 bases. The CDR3 length is 16 residues. CDR1 and CDR2 (germline): SGDLS, YYNGEE. Losses at the gene ends were 4 bases for V and 3 bases for J; bases not matched to a gene: 8. The DNA for the CDR3 is TGTGCCAGCAGCCCCTACGGGAGGGGGGACACCGGGGAGCTGTTTTTT. It specifies CASSPYGRGDTGELFF. Combining the CDR3 with reference TRBV9 and TRBJ2-2 gives the whole variable domain DSGVTQTPKHLITATGQRVTLRCSPRSGDLSVYWYQQSLDQGLQFLIQYYNGEERAKGNILERFSAQQFPDLHSELNLSSLELGDSALYFCASSPYGRGDTGELFFGEGSRLTVL.

This clonotype was counted at least ten times. This sequence joins TRBV12-3 or TRBV12-4 and TRBJ2-7; no firm D call. V shed 4 bases and J shed 5 bases, with 18 bases lying between them. The CDR3 has 15 amino acids. The DNA for the CDR3 is TGTGCCAGCAGTTGGGAAGCCCCGTCCCGGGACGAGCAGTACTTC. Its translation is CASSWEAPSRDEQYF.

This clonotype occurred many times. The V and J genes are TRBV29-1 and TRBJ2-7; 8 bases map to TRBD1. CDR3 length: 13 residues. V lost 7 bases and J lost 2; bases outside the gene matches: 7. The V gene's germline CDR1 is SQVTM and CDR2 ANQGSEA. CDR3 protein: CSAGSGQAYEQYF. In nucleotides, the CDR3 is TGCAGCGCTGGATCGGGACAGGCCTACGAGCAGTACTTC.

This clonotype occurred many times. The genes are TRBV12-3 or TRBV12-4 and TRBJ1-5; perhaps TRBD1 as D (6 bases). This CDR3 is 15 amino acids long. V lost 4 bases, J lost 2 bases, and 12 bases lay in between. The CDR3 coding sequence is TGTGCCAGCAGTTGGACAGTCAGTGGCAATCAGCCCCAGCATTTT. Protein: CASSWTVSGNQPQHF.

The chain employs TRBV15 and TRBJ2-7; D possibly corresponds to TRBD1 (6 bases). V was shortened by 1 base and J by 2 bases, with 12 bases between the two germline ends. Germline V CDR1 and CDR2: LNHNV, YYDKDF (reference sequence). The CDR3 runs to 15 residues. Here the CDR3 reads CATSRGMGAAYEQYF. The CDR3 region has the DNA TGTGCCACCAGCAGAGGTATGGGGGCCGCCTACGAGCAGTACTTC.

At least ten counts were recorded for this clonotype. The chain joins TRBV7-2 to TRBJ2-1, with 7 positions matching TRBD1. Losses at the gene ends were 1 base for V and 2 bases for J; bases not matched to a gene: 5. Germline CDR1 is SGHTA and CDR2 is FQGNSA. The CDR3 contains 16 residues. The CDR3 here is CASSLGWDSTYNEQFF. In nucleotides, the CDR3 is TGTGCCAGCAGCTTAGGGTGGGACAGTACCTACAATGAGCAGTTCTTC.

This clonotype was observed a few times. This chain links TRBV20-1 with TRBJ2-7; D unresolved. This CDR3 has 13 amino acids. V dropped 1 base and J dropped 0 bases, with 7 bases sitting between them. Germline CDR1 DFQATT, CDR2 SNEGSKA (reference sequence). CDR3 nucleotides: TGCAGTGCTAGAGGGTACAACTCCTACGAGCAGTACTTC. This encodes CSARGYNSYEQYF.

This clonotype was detected a few times. This chain links TRBV3-1 with TRBJ1-2; 7 bases line up with TRBD1. CDR1 LGHDT and CDR2 YNNKEL come from the germline V gene (reference sequence). The CDR3 loop spans 14 amino acids. After removal of 4 bases from V and 4 bases from J, the junction contained 6 bases not matched to a gene. The CDR3 DNA reads as TGTGCCAGCAGCCGAAGTACAGGGGCCTATGGCTACACCTTC. It encodes CASSRSTGAYGYTF.

This clonotype was seen a handful of times. The chain employs TRBV4-3 and TRBJ2-1; the match to TRBD2 covers 11 bases. After removal of 0 bases from V and 7 bases from J, the junction contained 5 bases not matched to a gene. From germline, CDR1 is LGHNA and CDR2 YSLEER. The CDR3 runs to 16 residues. CDR3 nucleotides: TGCGCCAGCAGCCAAGAGGTAGCGGGGGGGCTAAATGAGCAGTTCTTC. Encoded protein: CASSQEVAGGLNEQFF.

This clonotype occurred many times. V usage is TRBV27 and J usage is TRBJ1-2; TRBD1 matches at 8 bases. Germline-derived CDR1 and CDR2 are MNHEY and SMNVEV (reference sequence). The J segment lost 5 bases and the V segment lost 3 bases, leaving 5 bases of the junction unmatched. This CDR3 region has 14 residues. The CDR3 region is CASSFGRGQYGYTF. The CDR3 coding sequence is TGTGCCAGCAGTTTTGGCAGGGGGCAGTATGGCTACACCTTC.

V is TRBV6-2 or TRBV6-3 and J is TRBJ2-7; the match to TRBD1 covers 10 bases. The CDR3 is 20 residues long. V dropped 0 bases and J dropped 2; count of bases not matched to a gene: 16. Germline V CDR1 and CDR2: MNHEY, SVGEGT. The DNA for the CDR3 is TGTGCCAGCAGTTACTCCAGATGGACAGGGGGGCCCTCCTTCCCCTACGAGCAGTACTTC. This translates into CASSYSRWTGGPSFPYEQYF.

The sample holds many counts of this clonotype. This sequence joins TRBV7-9 and TRBJ2-2; TRBD2 aligns across 10 bases. Losses at the gene ends were 8 bases for V and 5 bases for J; bases not matched to a gene: 11. The CDR3 runs to 16 residues. CDR1 is SEHNR and CDR2 is FQNEAQ in the germline V gene (reference sequence). CDR3 in amino acids: CASANLAGVGTGELFF. Written as DNA, the CDR3 is TGTGCCAGCGCTAACCTAGCGGGAGTGGGTACCGGGGAGCTGTTTTTT.

With respect to this clonotype: With a much larger clone just one base away, this may be a read error. The genes are TRBV13 and TRBJ2-3, with D possibly matching TRBD1 (5 bases). The CDR3 sequence is 14 residues long. V lost 6 bases and J 8 bases, leaving 18 bases between the germline ends. Germline loops: CDR1 PRHDT, CDR2 FYEKMQ (reference sequence). The CDR3 region has the DNA TGTGCCAGCAGTCCCCGGCACGGGCAGGGTACGCAGTATTTT. As protein: CASSPRHGQGTQYF.